These T cell receptor beta chains were read from a single sample in a study of blood T cell repertoires in COVID-19. Sequencing was performed with immunoSEQ multiplex PCR; in TCRdb, only in-frame clones are kept and a portion is missing. The sample comprises fewer than 350,000 clones, 80% to 95% of which are singletons, and 6% to 7% rests with the top ten. Input material: peripheral blood. The receptors here all came from a woman aged 25 to 39 with COVID-19, enrolled during active disease. Each CDR3 is given with its conserved first and last residue. The D gene is left open where the match is weak. Where a row states a size, it is once, few, many or the class of an expanded clone; other rows omit it.

-	TRBD2	TRBJ2-7	TRBV2	CASKRAGGPVEQYF	TGTGCCAGCAAAAGGGCGGGAGGGCCGGTCGAGCAGTACTTC
-	-	TRBJ2-1	TRBV30	CAWSLAGGHNEQFF	TGTGCCTGGAGCCTAGCCGGGGGGCACAATGAGCAGTTCTTC
-	-	TRBJ2-7	TRBV6-5	CASSYSIAEYEQYF	TGTGCCAGCAGTTACTCGATAGCCGAGTACGAGCAGTACTTC
-	-	TRBJ2-7	TRBV5-1	CASSLRGPGRDGEQYF	TGCGCCAGCAGCTTGAGGGGGCCGGGGCGGGACGGCGAGCAGTACTTC
-	TRBD1	TRBJ1-2	TRBV27	CASSTQTGAFFGYTF	TGTGCCAGCAGTACTCAAACAGGGGCGTTTTTTGGCTACACCTTC
once	TRBD2	TRBJ2-5	TRBV9	CASTPGVSGTQETQYF	TGTGCCAGCACCCCAGGGGTTAGCGGGACCCAAGAGACCCAGTACTTC
-	TRBD2	TRBJ2-5	TRBV5-4	CASSLRTSATQYF	TGTGCCAGCAGCTTAAGGACTAGCGCGACCCAGTACTTC
-	-	TRBJ2-7	TRBV9	CASSPAAVSYEQYF	TGTGCCAGCAGCCCCGCCGCGGTCTCCTACGAGCAGTACTTC
-	-	TRBJ2-1	TRBV5-4	CASSLGGSYNEQFF	TGTGCCAGCAGCTTGGGAGGGTCCTACAATGAGCAGTTCTTC
-	TRBD2	TRBJ2-3	TRBV29-1	CSVGGLHTDTQYF	TGCAGCGTTGGGGGACTACACACAGATACGCAGTATTTT
-	TRBD1	TRBJ1-4	TRBV11-2	CASSTGQGNEKLFF	TGTGCCAGCAGCACGGGACAGGGGAATGAAAAACTGTTTTTT
-	-	TRBJ2-3	TRBV5-4	CASSFGREKDTQYF	TGTGCCAGCAGCTTCGGACGGGAGAAAGATACGCAGTATTTT
-	TRBD1	TRBJ1-1	TRBV5-1	CASSFEDRGETEAFF	TGCGCCAGCAGCTTCGAGGACAGGGGCGAAACTGAAGCTTTCTTT
-	TRBD2	TRBJ2-3	TRBV9	CASSVGTSGNTDTQYF	TGTGCCAGCAGCGTAGGGACTAGCGGGAACACAGATACGCAGTATTTT
once	-	TRBJ1-2	TRBV2	CASSEKRTALYGYTF	TGTGCCAGCAGTGAAAAGCGGACAGCCCTCTATGGCTACACCTTC
once	-	TRBJ1-2	TRBV7-2	CATTGRANYGYTF	TGTGCCACCACAGGGAGGGCTAACTATGGCTACACCTTC
-	-	TRBJ1-1	TRBV5-4	CASSLDRQHEAFF	TGTGCCAGCAGCTTGGACCGACAGCATGAAGCTTTCTTT
once	-	TRBJ1-6	TRBV10-3	CAHRPANSYNSPLHF	TGTGCCCACAGGCCCGCAAACAGCTATAATTCACCCCTCCACTTT
-	-	TRBJ2-1	TRBV4-1	CASSPWGVDEQFF	TGCGCCAGCAGCCCTTGGGGCGTGGACGAGCAGTTCTTC
-	TRBD2	TRBJ2-7	TRBV10-1	CASSPGTSGYEQYF	TGCGCCAGCAGTCCCGGGACTAGCGGCTACGAGCAGTACTTC